These T cell receptor beta chains were read from a single sample in a study of blood T cells in healthy people across ages. TCRdb ran MiXCR on the 5' RACE reads and lists one entry per CDR3 protein. The data contain 700,000 to 850,000 distinct CDR3 sequences, about 53% of them singletons. The specimen sequenced was blood. These receptors were collected from an older man in good health. Both conserved end residues are part of each CDR3. The order of the fields is J gene, D gene, clone size, V gene, CDR3 DNA, CDR3 protein. D genes are given only for firm matches. A clone size is listed for some rows: how often the clone was seen (once, few, many), or a class if it is expanded.

TRBJ2-2 | NA | NA | TRBV20-1 | TGCAGTGCTCAAAGGCCGAACACCGGGGAGCTGTTTTTT | CSAQRPNTGELFF
TRBJ1-5 | TRBD1 | NA | TRBV29-1 | TGCAGCGTTGCACCACAGGGGGATGGCAATCAGCCCCAGCATTTT | CSVAPQGDGNQPQHF
TRBJ2-1 | NA | NA | TRBV9 | TGTGCCAGCAGCGTAGGGGTCGGTGAGCAGTTCTTC | CASSVGVGEQFF
TRBJ1-1 | NA | once | TRBV3-1 | TGTGCCAGCAGTCCGGGACGGTTGAACACTGAAGCTTTCTTT | CASSPGRLNTEAFF
TRBJ2-6 | NA | NA | TRBV4-1 | TGCGCCAGCAGCCAAGTTGCGGTCGGACGGCGGACCTCTGGGGCCAACGTCCTGACTTTC | CASSQVAVGRRTSGANVLTF
TRBJ1-1 | NA | NA | TRBV10-3 | TGTGCCATCAGTGGAGATCCGGTTGAAGCTTTCTTT | CAISGDPVEAFF
TRBJ1-5 | TRBD1 | NA | TRBV6-1 | TGTGCCAGCAGTGAAGGTTGGACAGGGAATCAGCCCCAGCATTTT | CASSEGWTGNQPQHF
TRBJ2-3 | TRBD1 | NA | TRBV29-1 | TGCAGCGTTGCCAGGACAGGGGACAGATACGCGTATTTT | CSVARTGDRYAYF
TRBJ2-1 | NA | NA | TRBV29-1 | TGCAGCGTTGACCAGGCCCGGGTGGATGAGCAGTTCTTC | CSVDQARVDEQFF
TRBJ2-1 | TRBD2 | NA | TRBV7-2 | TGTGCCAGCAGCTCTCCGGGACTAGGGCTCCGCAATGAGCAGTTCTTC | CASSSPGLGLRNEQFF
TRBJ1-6 | TRBD1 | NA | TRBV12-3/TRBV12-4 | TGTGCCAGCAGCTCTTACCGGGACAGGGGTTCACCCCTCCACTTT | CASSSYRDRGSPLHF
TRBJ2-5 | TRBD1 | few | TRBV29-1 | TGCAGCGTTGAACGAGGGGGCGGTGAGACCCAGTACTTC | CSVERGGGETQYF
TRBJ2-6 | TRBD1 | NA | TRBV11-2 | TGTGCCAGCAGCCTCGAACAGGGGGGTTACGCTGGGGCCAACGTCCTGACTTTC | CASSLEQGGYAGANVLTF
TRBJ2-1 | NA | NA | TRBV20-1 | TGCAGTGCTAGAGAGCCGGGATCTTGGTATGAGCAGTTCTTC | CSAREPGSWYEQFF
TRBJ2-5 | NA | many | TRBV30 | TGTGCCTGGGGTGGTGGGGACAATTGGGAGACCCAGTACTTC | CAWGGGDNWETQYF
TRBJ2-7 | NA | few | TRBV5-1 | TGCGCCAGCCGAGAACAGGGAGGATCCTACGAGCAGTACTTC | CASREQGGSYEQYF
TRBJ2-7 | TRBD1 | NA | TRBV15 | TGTGCCACCAGCAGAGATCACGGACAGGGGCAGTTCTACGAGCAGTACTTC | CATSRDHGQGQFYEQYF
TRBJ2-2 | NA | NA | TRBV29-1 | TGCGGCGTTGAAGGGTGGGCCGGGGAGCTGTTTTTT | CGVEGWAGELFF
TRBJ1-2 | NA | NA | TRBV6-5 | TGTGCCAGCAGTTACTCGGGTCTGGGATCGGACGGCTACACCTTC | CASSYSGLGSDGYTF
TRBJ1-5 | NA | NA | TRBV28 | TGTGCCAGCAGTCTCCCACCGGCTCAGCCCCAGCATTTT | CASSLPPAQPQHF
TRBJ2-7 | NA | NA | TRBV7-9 | TGTGCCAGCAGCTCGACCGACAGCTCCTACGAGCAGTACTTC | CASSSTDSSYEQYF
TRBJ2-1 | NA | few | TRBV7-9 | TGTGCCAGCAGCCACAAGGCCGTTATCACCTACAATGAGCAGTTCTTC | CASSHKAVITYNEQFF
TRBJ2-5 | TRBD1 | few | TRBV20-1 | TGCAGTGCTTGGGACAGGGAAGAGACCCAGTACTTC | CSAWDREETQYF
TRBJ2-1 | TRBD2 | NA | TRBV4-2 | TGTGCCAGCAGCCAAGAACCCTTAGCTAGCGGGAGTTACGAGCAGTTCTTC | CASSQEPLASGSYEQFF
TRBJ2-4 | NA | NA | TRBV12-5 | TGTGCTAGTGGCCAAAGTATAGCGGAACAGACTCTAGCCAAAAACATTCAGTACTTC | CASGQSIAEQTLAKNIQYF
TRBJ1-2 | NA | few | TRBV12-3/TRBV12-4 | TGTGCCAGCAGTTTACGACAGTTATATGGCTACACCTTC | CASSLRQLYGYTF
TRBJ2-1 | NA | NA | TRBV20-1 | TGCAGTGCTAGAGATTCCAGACTAGGGGGCTCCTACAATGAGCAGTTCTTC | CSARDSRLGGSYNEQFF
TRBJ2-2 | NA | NA | TRBV12-5 | TGTGCTAGTGGTTTGGGGGTTACTCGGTACTCCGGGGAGCTGTTTTTT | CASGLGVTRYSGELFF
TRBJ2-3 | TRBD1 | few | TRBV29-1 | TGCAGCGGACAGGGGGGATTAGATACGCAGTATTTT | CSGQGGLDTQYF
TRBJ2-4 | NA | few | TRBV29-1 | TGCAGCGTTGAATGGGGGGCCAAAAACATTCAGTACTTC | CSVEWGAKNIQYF
TRBJ1-1 | NA | NA | TRBV29-1 | TGCAGCGTCGCGGGGGGGAGCACTGAAGCTTTCTTT | CSVAGGSTEAFF
TRBJ2-4 | NA | once | TRBV7-2 | TGTGCCAGCACCGTAGAACAGTCTTCCTACGAGCGGTACTTC | CASTVEQSSYERYF
TRBJ1-2 | NA | NA | TRBV20-1 | TGCAGGGCTATGCGCGAAGACTATGGCTACACCTTC | CRAMREDYGYTF
TRBJ1-6 | NA | NA | TRBV12-3/TRBV12-4 | TGTGCCAGCATTATGGGGGCTTCACCCCTCCACTTT | CASIMGASPLHF
TRBJ2-1 | TRBD1 | NA | TRBV7-2 | TGTGCCAGCAGCGTTAACCGGGACAGGCCTCGCGATGAGCAGTTCTTC | CASSVNRDRPRDEQFF
TRBJ2-7 | TRBD2 | NA | TRBV18 | TGTGCCAGCTCACCGCAGGCTAGTAGCGGGAGGGCCCGATACGAGCAGTACTTC | CASSPQASSGRARYEQYF
TRBJ2-4 | TRBD1 | NA | TRBV29-1 | TGCAGCGTCCTGGGACAGGTGGGGAACATTCAGTACTTC | CSVLGQVGNIQYF
TRBJ2-1 | NA | NA | TRBV12-3/TRBV12-4 | TGTGCCAGCAGAGACCGACCTTATAAGCAGTTCTTC | CASRDRPYKQFF
TRBJ1-4 | TRBD1 | NA | TRBV7-9 | TGTGCCAGCAGCTCCTCCGGGACAGGGAAGGAAAAACTGTTTTTT | CASSSSGTGKEKLFF
TRBJ2-1 | NA | NA | TRBV6-1 | TGTACCAGCAGTTCGGACATGTGGAATGAGCAGTTCTTC | CTSSSDMWNEQFF
TRBJ2-5 | TRBD2 | NA | TRBV24-1 | TGTGCCACCAGTGCAAAGTCTAGCGGGACTCGGTTGAGCAATGAGCAGTACTTC | CATSAKSSGTRLSNEQYF
TRBJ2-1 | NA | NA | TRBV25-1 | TGTGCCAGCAGTGGTGCGGTCTACAATGAGCAGTTCTTC | CASSGAVYNEQFF
TRBJ2-7 | NA | NA | TRBV9 | TGTGCCAGCAGCGTAGTGCCAGAACACTACGAGCAGTACTTC | CASSVVPEHYEQYF
TRBJ1-2 | TRBD1 | NA | TRBV6-2/TRBV6-3 | TGTGCCAGCAGTGCCATACAGGGGAGCTTGGATGGCTACACCTTC | CASSAIQGSLDGYTF